This T cell receptor (beta chain) was sequenced during a study of shared clonotypes between healthy human individuals. Turning to the study itself: Each donor had three CD4 naive, three CD4 memory, two CD8 naive and one CD8 memory plate.

In germline, CDR1 is DFQATT, CDR2 SNEGSKA (reference sequence). There are 10 residues in the CDR3. Trimming took 5 bases from V and 9 from J, leaving 9 bases between them. Sequencing used immunoSEQ multiplex PCR; TCRdb keeps in-frame clones, though not all of them. The sample shows just over 2,000,000 clones, over 85% of them seen only once. The naive CD8 population came from CD45RO-negative cells selected for CCR7, without terminally differentiated effector memory CD45RA+ cells. The chain has TRBV20-1 and TRBJ2-3; no clear D. The sequence was obtained from a young man in good health. Source material: naive CD8+ T cells sorted from blood. The CDR3 DNA reads TGCAGTGCTTGGCTAAACACGCAGTATTTT. As protein: CSAWLNTQYF.